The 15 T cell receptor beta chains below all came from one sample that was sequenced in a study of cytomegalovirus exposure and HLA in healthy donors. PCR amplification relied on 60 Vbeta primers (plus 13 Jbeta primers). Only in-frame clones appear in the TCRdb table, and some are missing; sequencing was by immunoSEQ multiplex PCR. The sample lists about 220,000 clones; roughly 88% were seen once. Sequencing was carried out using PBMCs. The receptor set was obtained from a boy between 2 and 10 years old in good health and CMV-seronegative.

CDR3 nucleotide sequence: TGTGCCAGTAGACTGGACAGGTTCGGTCAAGGCACTGAAGCTTTCTTT. The encoded protein is CASRLDRFGQGTEAFF. This rearrangement joins TRBV19 to TRBJ1-1, with TRBD1 matching over 7 bases. In germline, CDR1 is LNHDA, CDR2 SQIVND (reference sequence). The length of the CDR3 is 16 residues. With V trimmed by 6 bases and J by 4 bases, 14 bases remained unmatched.

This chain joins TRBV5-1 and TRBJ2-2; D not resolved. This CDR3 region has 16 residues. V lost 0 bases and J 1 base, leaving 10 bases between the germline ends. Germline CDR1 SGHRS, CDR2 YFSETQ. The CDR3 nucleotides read TGCGCCAGCAGCTTGGGAGACACCTTGAACACCGGGGAGCTGTTTTTT. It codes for CASSLGDTLNTGELFF.

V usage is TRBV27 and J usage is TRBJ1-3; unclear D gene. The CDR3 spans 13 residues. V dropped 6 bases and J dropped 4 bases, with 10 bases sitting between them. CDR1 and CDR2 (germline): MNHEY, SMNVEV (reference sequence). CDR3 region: CASSPRGGNTIYF. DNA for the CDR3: TGTGCCAGCAGCCCCAGAGGCGGAAACACCATATATTTT.

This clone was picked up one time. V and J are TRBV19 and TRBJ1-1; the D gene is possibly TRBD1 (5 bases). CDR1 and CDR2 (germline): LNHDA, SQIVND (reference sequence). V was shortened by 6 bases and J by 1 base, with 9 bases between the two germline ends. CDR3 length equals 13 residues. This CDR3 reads CASRLTENTEAFF. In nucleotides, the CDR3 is TGTGCCAGTAGGTTGACAGAGAACACTGAAGCTTTCTTT. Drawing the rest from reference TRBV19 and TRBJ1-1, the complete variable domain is DGGITQSPKYLFRKEGQNVTLSCEQNLNHDAMYWYRQDPGQGLRLIYYSQIVNDFQKGDIAEGYSVSREKKESFPLTVTSAQKNPTAFYLCASRLTENTEAFFGQGTRLTVV.

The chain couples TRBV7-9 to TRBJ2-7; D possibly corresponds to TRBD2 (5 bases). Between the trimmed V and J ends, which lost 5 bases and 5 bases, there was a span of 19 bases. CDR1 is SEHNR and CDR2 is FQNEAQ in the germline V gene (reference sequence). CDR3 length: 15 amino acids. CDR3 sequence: CASSQGYGILDEQYF. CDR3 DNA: TGTGCCAGCAGCCAAGGATACGGGATTCTTGACGAGCAGTACTTC. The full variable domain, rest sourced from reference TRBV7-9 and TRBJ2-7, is DTGVSQNPRHKITKRGQNVTFRCDPISEHNRLYWYRQTLGQGPEFLTYFQNEAQLEKSRLLSDRFSAERPKGSFSTLEIQRTEQGDSAMYLCASSQGYGILDEQYFGPGTRLTVT.

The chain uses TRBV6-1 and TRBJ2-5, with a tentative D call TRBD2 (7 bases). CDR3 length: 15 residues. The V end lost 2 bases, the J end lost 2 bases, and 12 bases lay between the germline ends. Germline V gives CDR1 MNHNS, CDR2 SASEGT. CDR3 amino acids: CASSEPKGGQETQYF. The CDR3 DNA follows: TGTGCCAGCAGTGAACCAAAGGGGGGGCAAGAGACCCAGTACTTC.

This CDR3 reads CASSLGSVPYEQYF. The CDR3 DNA follows: TGTGCCAGCAGTTTAGGCAGCGTCCCCTACGAGCAGTACTTC. The J gene is TRBJ2-7, the V gene TRBV27; D ambiguous. V was trimmed by 2 bases and J by 2 bases, leaving 10 bases between them. The germline CDR1 and CDR2 sequences are MNHEY and SMNVEV (reference sequence). The CDR3 sequence is 14 residues long.

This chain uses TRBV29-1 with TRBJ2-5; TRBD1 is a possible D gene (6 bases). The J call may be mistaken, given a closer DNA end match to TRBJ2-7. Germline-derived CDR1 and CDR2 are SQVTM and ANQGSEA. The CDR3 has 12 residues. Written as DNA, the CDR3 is TGCAGCGTGGGGGACATAGGCTACGAGCAGTACTTC. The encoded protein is CSVGDIGYEQYF.

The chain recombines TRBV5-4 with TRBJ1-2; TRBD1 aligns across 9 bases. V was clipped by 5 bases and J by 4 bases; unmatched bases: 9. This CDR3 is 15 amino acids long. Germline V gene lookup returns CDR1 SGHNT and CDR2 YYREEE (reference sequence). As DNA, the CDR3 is TGTGCCAGCAGTGAACCGGGACAGGGCCTCTATGGCTACACCTTC. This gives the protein CASSEPGQGLYGYTF.

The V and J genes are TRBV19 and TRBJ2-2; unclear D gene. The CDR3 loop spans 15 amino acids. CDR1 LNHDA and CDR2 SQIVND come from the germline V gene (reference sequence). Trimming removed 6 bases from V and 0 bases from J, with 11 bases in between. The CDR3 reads CASSPPNSNTGELFF. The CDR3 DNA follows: TGTGCCAGTAGCCCCCCAAATTCGAACACCGGGGAGCTGTTTTTT.

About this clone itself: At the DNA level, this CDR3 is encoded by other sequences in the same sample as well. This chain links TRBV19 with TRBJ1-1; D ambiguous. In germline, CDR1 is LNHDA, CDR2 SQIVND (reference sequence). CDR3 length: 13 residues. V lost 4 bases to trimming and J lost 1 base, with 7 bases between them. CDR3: CASSTGGNTEAFF. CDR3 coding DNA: TGTGCCAGTAGTACCGGAGGGAACACTGAAGCTTTCTTT. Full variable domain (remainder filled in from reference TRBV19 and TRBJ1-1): DGGITQSPKYLFRKEGQNVTLSCEQNLNHDAMYWYRQDPGQGLRLIYYSQIVNDFQKGDIAEGYSVSREKKESFPLTVTSAQKNPTAFYLCASSTGGNTEAFFGQGTRLTVV.

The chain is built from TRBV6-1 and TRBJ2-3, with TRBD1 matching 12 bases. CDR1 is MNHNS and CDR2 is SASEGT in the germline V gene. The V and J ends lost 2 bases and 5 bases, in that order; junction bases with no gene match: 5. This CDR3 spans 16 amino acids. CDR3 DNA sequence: TGTGCCAGCAGTGAACGGGACAGGGGGCGCATAGATACGCAGTATTTT. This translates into CASSERDRGRIDTQYF.

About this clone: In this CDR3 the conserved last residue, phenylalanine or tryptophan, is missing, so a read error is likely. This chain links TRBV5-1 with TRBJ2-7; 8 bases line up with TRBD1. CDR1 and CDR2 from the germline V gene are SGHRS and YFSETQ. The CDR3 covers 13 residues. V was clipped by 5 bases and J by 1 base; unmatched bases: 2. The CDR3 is CASRGQESYEQYL. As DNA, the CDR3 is TGCGCCAGCAGGGGACAGGAGTCCTACGAGCAGTACCTC.

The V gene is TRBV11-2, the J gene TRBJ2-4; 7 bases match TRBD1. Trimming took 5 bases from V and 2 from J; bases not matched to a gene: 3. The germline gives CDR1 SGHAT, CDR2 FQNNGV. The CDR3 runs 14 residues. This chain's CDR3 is CASSPDRTKNIQYF. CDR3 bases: TGTGCCAGCAGCCCGGACAGGACCAAAAACATTCAGTACTTC.

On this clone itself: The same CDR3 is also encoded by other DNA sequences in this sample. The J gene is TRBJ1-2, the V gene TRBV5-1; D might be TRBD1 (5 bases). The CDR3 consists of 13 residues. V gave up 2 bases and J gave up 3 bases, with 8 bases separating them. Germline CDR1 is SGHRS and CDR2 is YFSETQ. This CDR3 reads CASSFSGDYGYTF. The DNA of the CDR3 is TGCGCCAGCAGCTTCTCGGGGGACTATGGCTACACCTTC.